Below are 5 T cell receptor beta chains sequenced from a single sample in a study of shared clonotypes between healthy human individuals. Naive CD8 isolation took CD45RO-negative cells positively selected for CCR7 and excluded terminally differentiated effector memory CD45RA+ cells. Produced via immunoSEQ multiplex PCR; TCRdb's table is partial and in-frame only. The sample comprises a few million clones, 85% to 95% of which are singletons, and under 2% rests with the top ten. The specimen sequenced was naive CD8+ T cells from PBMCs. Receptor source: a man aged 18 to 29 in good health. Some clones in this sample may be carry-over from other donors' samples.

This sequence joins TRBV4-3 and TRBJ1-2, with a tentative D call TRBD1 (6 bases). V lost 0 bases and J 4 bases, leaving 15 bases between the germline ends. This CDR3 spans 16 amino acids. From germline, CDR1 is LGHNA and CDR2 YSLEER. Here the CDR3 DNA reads TGCGCCAGCAGCCAAGAACGTCCCGGGGGGCTCTATGGCTACACCTTC. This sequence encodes CASSQERPGGLYGYTF.

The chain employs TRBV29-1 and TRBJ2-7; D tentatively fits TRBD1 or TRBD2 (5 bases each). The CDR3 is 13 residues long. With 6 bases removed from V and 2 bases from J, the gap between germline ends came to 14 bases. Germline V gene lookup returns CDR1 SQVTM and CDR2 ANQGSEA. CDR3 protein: CSVDTGAAYEQYF. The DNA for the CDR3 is TGCAGCGTGGACACCGGGGCGGCCTACGAGCAGTACTTC.

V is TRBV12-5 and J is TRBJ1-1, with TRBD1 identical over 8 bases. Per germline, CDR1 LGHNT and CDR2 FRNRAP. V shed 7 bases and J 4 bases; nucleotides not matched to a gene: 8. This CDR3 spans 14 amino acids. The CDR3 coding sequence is TGTGCTAGTGCCTGGACAGGGCAGGCCACTGAAGCTTTCTTT. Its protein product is CASAWTGQATEAFF.

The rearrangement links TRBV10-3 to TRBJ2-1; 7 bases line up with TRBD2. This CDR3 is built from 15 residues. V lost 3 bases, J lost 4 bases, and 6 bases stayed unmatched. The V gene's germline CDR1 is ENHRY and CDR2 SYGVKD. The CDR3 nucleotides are TGTGCCATCAGTGACCCCCCGCGGGGGTACAATGAGCAGTTCTTC. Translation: CAISDPPRGYNEQFF.

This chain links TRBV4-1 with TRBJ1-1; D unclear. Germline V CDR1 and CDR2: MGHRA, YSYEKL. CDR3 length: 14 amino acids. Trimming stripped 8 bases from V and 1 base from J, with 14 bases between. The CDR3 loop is CASASFNRNTEAFF. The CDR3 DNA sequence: TGCGCCAGCGCCTCCTTCAATCGGAACACTGAAGCTTTCTTT.